The clone carrying this TCR beta chain was counted a few times. This sample was included in a study of molecular identifiers for immune sequencing clone quantification. A single record per CDR3 protein comes from TCRdb applying MiXCR to the PCR reads. Of around 460,000 distinct CDR3 sequences listed, over 20% were seen once; the top ten hold 0.65% to 0.95%. CDR1 and CDR2 (germline): MNHEY, SVGAGI. Trimming removed 2 bases from V and 3 bases from J; junction bases left unmatched: 5. CDR3 length: 17 residues. The clonotype originates from a human donor in good health. Some libraries in this study had Jurkat cell RNA spiked in. V gene TRBV6-5 combines with J gene TRBJ2-5, with TRBD2 matching 14 bases. The specimen was naive CD8+ T cells from blood, with Jurkat cell RNA spiked in. Subset specified: FACS-sorted CD8+CD4-CCR7+CD45RA+ naive T cells. The CDR3 DNA is TGTGCCAGCAGTTACACACCGACTAGCGGGAGGGAAGAGACCCAGTACTTC. This encodes CASSYTPTSGREETQYF.